The 5 T cell receptor beta chains below come from one sample, sequenced in a study of blood T cell repertoires in COVID-19. The protocol was immunoSEQ multiplex PCR, while the TCRdb copy is restricted to in-frame clones and leaves out a portion. This sample has roughly 55,000 clones; about 90% occur once, and the top ten carry 6.9%. Material for sequencing was peripheral blood. These receptors were collected from a man aged 55 to 70 with active or convalescent COVID-19.

This chain uses TRBV5-1 with TRBJ2-7; the match to TRBD1 covers 8 bases. This CDR3 comprises 12 residues. The junction had 2 bases not matched to a gene; V was cut back by 5 bases and J by 4 bases. Germline V CDR1 and CDR2: SGHRS, YFSETQ. In DNA, the CDR3 is TGCGCCAGCAGTCAGGGGGCTTACGAGCAGTACTTC. It translates to CASSQGAYEQYF.

The chain recombines TRBV15 with TRBJ1-4; possibly TRBD1 for D (6 bases). Trimming removed 4 bases at V and 0 bases at J, with 21 bases between. Germline loops: CDR1 LNHNV, CDR2 YYDKDF (reference sequence). CDR3 length: 19 residues. Here the CDR3 reads CATSTQINRVYATNEKLFF. Here the CDR3 DNA reads TGTGCCACCAGCACCCAAATAAACAGGGTATATGCAACTAATGAAAAACTGTTTTTT. Using reference TRBV15 and TRBJ1-4 for the parts outside the CDR3, the full variable domain is DAMVIQNPRYQVTQFGKPVTLSCSQTLNHNVMYWYQQKSSQAPKLLFHYYDKDFNNEADTPDNFQSRRPNTSFCFLDIRSPGLGDTAMYLCATSTQINRVYATNEKLFFGSGTQLSVL.

This clone has a handful of counts. This sequence joins TRBV7-3 and TRBJ2-7, with TRBD2 matching over 9 bases. This CDR3 is 14 amino acids long. J was trimmed by 2 bases and V by 5 bases; bases with no gene match: 4. The V gene's germline CDR1 is SGHTA and CDR2 FQGTGA. Here the CDR3 reads CASSPQRGAYEQYF. The CDR3 coding sequence is TGTGCCAGCAGCCCCCAGCGGGGGGCCTACGAGCAGTACTTC.

The chain joins TRBV3-1 (or the pseudogene TRBV3-2) to TRBJ2-7, with 9 nucleotides matching TRBD2. Germline CDR1 reads LGHDT; CDR2 reads YNNKEL (reference sequence). Unmatched junction bases numbered 4, after V lost 1 base and J lost 6 bases. The CDR3 loop spans 14 amino acids. The DNA for the CDR3 is TGTGCCAGCAGCCAAGTAGCGGGAGAGAGCGAGCAGTACTTC. Its protein product is CASSQVAGESEQYF.

This chain uses TRBV6-4 with TRBJ1-2, with D perhaps TRBD1 (5 bases). Germline V gene lookup returns CDR1 MRHNA and CDR2 SNTAGT. Deletions cut 6 bases from V and 4 bases from J, with 12 bases between. There are 13 residues in the CDR3. The CDR3 sequence: CASSAQGGYGYTF. CDR3 DNA sequence: TGTGCCAGCAGCGCCCAGGGAGGCTATGGCTACACCTTC.